One and the same sample provided the 22 T cell receptor beta chains below, sequenced in a study of blood T cell repertoires in COVID-19 (dated by TCRdb to about 2020). Libraries were built with the immunoSEQ multiplex PCR assay. TCRdb retrieved this table from immuneACCESS and kept in-frame rearrangements only. Not all clones are present; in checked studies, unresolved V genes account for under half, and no reason is known for the remainder. Here the sample has about 480,000 clones; over 75% occur a single time. The ten largest clones capture over 1.5% of the sample. Sequenced material: PBMCs or T cells enriched from blood (not recorded which). The receptors stem from a woman in her thirties or forties who had recovered from COVID-19.

In its sample, this clone was seen once. The CDR3 bases are TGTGCCAGTAGCCCTGCGGTGGAGGGCTACGAGCAGTACTTC. This gives the protein CASSPAVEGYEQYF. The chain carries TRBV19 and TRBJ2-7, with D perhaps TRBD2 (6 bases). Germline V lookup: CDR1 LNHDA, CDR2 SQIVND (reference sequence). The V end lost 6 bases, the J end lost 3 bases, and 15 bases lay between the germline ends. CDR3 size: 14 residues.

The chain links TRBV9 to TRBJ1-3, with D maybe TRBD1 (5 bases). The CDR3 runs 15 residues. Trimming removed 0 bases at V and 0 bases at J, with 7 bases between. Germline CDR1 SGDLS, CDR2 YYNGEE. In DNA form, the CDR3 reads TGTGCCAGCAGCGTAGAGGGGCTCTCTGGAAACACCATATATTTT. Encoded protein: CASSVEGLSGNTIYF.

J is TRBJ2-5 and V is TRBV11-2, with D possibly matching TRBD2 (5 bases). Germline values: CDR1 SGHAT, CDR2 FQNNGV. Between the trimmed V and J ends, which lost 1 base and 5 bases, there was a span of 8 bases. The CDR3 spans 13 residues. CDR3 sequence: CASSLGGSETQYF. DNA for the CDR3: TGTGCCAGCAGCTTAGGTGGGAGCGAGACCCAGTACTTC.

This chain links TRBV27 with TRBJ2-7; 11 bases align to TRBD2. The J segment lost 0 bases and the V segment lost 8 bases, leaving 3 bases of the junction unmatched. In germline, CDR1 is MNHEY, CDR2 SMNVEV (reference sequence). The CDR3 length is 14 residues. The chain's CDR3 is CASRTSGSSYEQYF. The CDR3 DNA reads as TGTGCCAGCCGTACTAGCGGGAGCTCCTACGAGCAGTACTTC.

The rearrangement uses TRBV6-5 and TRBJ2-6, with 9 bases lining up with TRBD2. CDR1 MNHEY and CDR2 SVGAGI come from the germline V gene. The CDR3 contains 15 residues. Losses at the gene ends were 10 bases for V and 3 bases for J; bases not matched to a gene: 7. The CDR3 sequence is CATRGRAYGANVLTF. CDR3 DNA sequence: TGTGCCACCCGCGGGAGGGCCTATGGGGCCAACGTCCTGACTTTC.

The chain links TRBV7-9 to TRBJ1-2, with D possibly being TRBD1 (6 bases). The germline V gene has CDR1 SEHNR and CDR2 FQNEAQ (reference sequence). This CDR3 spans 15 amino acids. V was clipped by 3 bases and J by 4 bases, with 15 bases between them. CDR3 region: CASSFPFRDTYGYTF. For the CDR3, the DNA is TGTGCCAGCAGCTTTCCTTTCCGGGACACCTATGGCTACACCTTC.

The chain carries TRBV10-3 and TRBJ1-2; maybe TRBD1 (5 bases). CDR1 and CDR2 from the germline V gene are ENHRY and SYGVKD. Trimming took off 7 bases at V and 2 bases at J, with 8 bases between the two ends. The CDR3 is 12 residues long. The CDR3 here is CAINAGNYGYTF. DNA for the CDR3: TGTGCCATCAATGCAGGGAACTATGGCTACACCTTC.

The gene calls are TRBV7-2 and TRBJ1-5; D gene uncertain. This CDR3 comprises 15 residues. The germline V gene has CDR1 SGHTA and CDR2 FQGNSA. V was clipped by 3 bases and J by 1 base, with 10 bases between them. The CDR3 bases are TGTGCCAGCAGCTTTACGGGAGAAAGCAATCAGCCCCAGCATTTT. Amino acids: CASSFTGESNQPQHF.

Only a few counts were recorded for this clone. The chain recombines TRBV6-1 with TRBJ1-5; D gene unclear. V was pared by 2 bases and J by 0 bases, with 8 bases between. This CDR3 has 15 amino acids. Per germline, CDR1 MNHNS and CDR2 SASEGT. The CDR3, as DNA: TGTGCCAGCAGTGAAATGGAGTATAGCAATCAGCCCCAGCATTTT. Residues: CASSEMEYSNQPQHF.

This clone was seen more than once but under ten times. The chain has TRBV28 and TRBJ1-6; 7 positions agree with TRBD1. Per germline, CDR1 MDHEN and CDR2 SYDVKM. Unmatched junction bases numbered 13, after V lost 3 bases and J lost 5 bases. The CDR3 loop spans 18 amino acids. CDR3 region: CASSLVGLQGPDNSPLHF. DNA of the CDR3: TGTGCCAGCAGTTTGGTGGGCCTACAGGGGCCAGATAATTCACCCCTCCACTTT.

The chain couples TRBV27 to TRBJ2-1; 7 nucleotides agree with TRBD2. The length of the CDR3 is 16 residues. Germline V lookup: CDR1 MNHEY, CDR2 SMNVEV (reference sequence). Losses at the gene ends were 5 bases for V and 3 bases for J; bases not matched to a gene: 10. CDR3 residues: CASSAARRGDYNEQFF. For the CDR3, the DNA is TGTGCCAGCAGTGCCGCACGACGGGGGGACTACAATGAGCAGTTCTTC.

The chain uses TRBV10-3 and TRBJ2-2; no clear D. The germline CDR1 and CDR2 sequences are ENHRY and SYGVKD. Trimming removed 4 bases from V and 1 base from J, with 7 bases in between. This CDR3 is 14 amino acids long. The CDR3 protein is CAISARQNTGELFF. CDR3 nucleotides: TGTGCCATCAGTGCTCGACAGAACACCGGGGAGCTGTTTTTT.

J is TRBJ2-3 and V is TRBV9; 14 nucleotides line up with TRBD2. The CDR3 is made up of 17 amino acids. The J segment lost 1 base and the V segment lost 3 bases, leaving 4 bases of the junction unmatched. Germline loops: CDR1 SGDLS, CDR2 YYNGEE. CDR3 coding DNA: TGTGCCAGCAGCGACGGGACTAGCGGGAGTCGCACAGATACGCAGTATTTT. Amino acids: CASSDGTSGSRTDTQYF. Full variable domain (remainder filled in from reference TRBV9 and TRBJ2-3): DSGVTQTPKHLITATGQRVTLRCSPRSGDLSVYWYQQSLDQGLQFLIQYYNGEERAKGNILERFSAQQFPDLHSELNLSSLELGDSALYFCASSDGTSGSRTDTQYFGPGTRLTVL.

The chain combines TRBV6-5 with TRBJ2-7; a possible D gene is TRBD1 (6 bases). This CDR3 is 14 amino acids long. Germline CDR1 reads MNHEY; CDR2 reads SVGAGI. V lost 1 base and J lost 7, with 14 bases in between. As DNA, the CDR3 is TGTGCCAGCAGTTACTGGGACGACAGGAGGGAGCAGTACTTC. It translates to CASSYWDDRREQYF.

This clone was detected only once. The chain carries TRBV9 and TRBJ1-1; tentative D call: TRBD1 (5 bases). CDR1 is SGDLS and CDR2 is YYNGEE in the germline V gene. The CDR3 sequence is 15 residues long. Trimming left V 3 bases short and J 0 bases short, with 12 bases between. CDR3 sequence reads: CASSARSGLNTEAFF. CDR3 bases: TGTGCCAGCAGCGCAAGGTCAGGGCTGAACACTGAAGCTTTCTTT.

The chain uses TRBV14 and TRBJ1-1; no definite D call. Germline assignment: CDR1 SGHDN and CDR2 FVKESK. V lost 2 bases, J lost 2 bases, and 9 bases lay in between. The CDR3 has 14 residues. DNA of the CDR3: TGTGCCAGCAGCCAACTCACGCTAAACACTGAAGCTTTCTTT. It specifies CASSQLTLNTEAFF.

The chain uses TRBV29-1 and TRBJ1-1; the D gene is possibly TRBD1 (6 bases). V lost 5 bases and J lost 7, with 17 bases in between. The germline V gene encodes CDR1 SQVTM and CDR2 ANQGSEA. The CDR3 loop spans 13 amino acids. CDR3 DNA: TGCAGCGTTCAACAGGGTTGGCGGAGTGAAGCTTTCTTT. Encoded protein: CSVQQGWRSEAFF. Drawing the rest from reference TRBV29-1 and TRBJ1-1, the complete variable domain is SAVISQKPSRDICQRGTSLTIQCQVDSQVTMMFWYRQQPGQSLTLIATANQGSEATYESGFVIDKFPISRPNLTFSTLTVSNMSPEDSSIYLCSVQQGWRSEAFFGQGTRLTVV.

V usage is TRBV11-2 and J usage is TRBJ1-2; perhaps TRBD1 as D (5 bases). Trimming pared 1 base from V and 1 base from J, leaving 19 bases between. Germline assignment: CDR1 SGHAT and CDR2 FQNNGV. The CDR3 has 18 residues. This CDR3 is CASSLALRVPRGNYGYTF. In DNA, the CDR3 is TGTGCCAGCAGCTTAGCGCTCCGGGTTCCAAGGGGTAACTATGGCTACACCTTC.

Points on this clone: Additional DNA sequences in this sample encode the identical CDR3. The J gene is TRBJ2-3, the V gene TRBV10-3, with 9 bases aligning to TRBD1. The germline gives CDR1 ENHRY, CDR2 SYGVKD. The CDR3 contains 14 residues. V shed 6 bases, J shed 2 bases, and the junction held 3 bases outside the gene matches. CDR3 residues: CAISGQGSTDTQYF. CDR3 coding DNA: TGTGCCATCAGCGGACAGGGGTCCACAGATACGCAGTATTTT.

This sequence joins TRBV6-2 or TRBV6-3 and TRBJ1-2; D is undetermined. The V gene lost 5 bases and the J gene lost 7 bases, with 17 bases spanning the gap. Germline V gives CDR1 MNHEY, CDR2 SVGEGT. The CDR3 has 14 residues. The DNA of the CDR3 is TGTGCCAGCAGTGCCGTTCGAGGGCGCGGTGGCTACACCTTC. Translation gives CASSAVRGRGGYTF.

The rearrangement links TRBV6-5 to TRBJ1-2; tentatively, D is TRBD1 (5 bases). Germline assignment: CDR1 MNHEY and CDR2 SVGAGI. The V end lost 7 bases, the J end lost 6 bases, and 15 bases lay between the germline ends. This CDR3 comprises 13 residues. The CDR3 DNA is TGTGCCAGCACTGGTGGACAAGGACATGGCTACACCTTC. Amino acids: CASTGGQGHGYTF.

The rearrangement links TRBV2 to TRBJ1-6; a weak D match, TRBD1 (6 bases). The CDR3 has 12 residues. V was cut by 7 bases and J by 6 bases, with 7 bases left in between. Germline assignment: CDR1 SNHLY and CDR2 FYNNEI. CDR3 DNA: TGTGCCAGCACACAGGGTAATTCACCCCTCCACTTT. It specifies CASTQGNSPLHF.